Reported below is one TCR beta chain. Its antigen remains unidentified. This specimen comes from a study of cytomegalovirus exposure and HLA in healthy donors. Study results and caveats: A later analysis found TCR association rates differed by HLA locus, highest for DRB1 and lowest for HLA-C. In a later analysis, a missense DCLRE1C variant was linked to TCR beta V- and J-gene trimming. There were reportedly fewer N-insertions in an Asian-associated ancestry cluster than the approximately 600-donor mean, in a later analysis.

In the PCR, 60 Vbeta and 13 Jbeta primers were used. Authors' processing steps: Later, some 75 million unique TCR beta chains were counted in an analysis, and around 11 million of them were shared. Method: immunoSEQ multiplex PCR; TCRdb's copy keeps in-frame clones and lacks some. That table is the source of V, J and clone size, and D and trimming were worked out from the DNA. The sample shows 150,000 to 200,000 clones, 80% of them seen only once. This CDR3 has 17 amino acids. Germline CDR1 MDHEN, CDR2 SYDVKM. Trimming cost V 6 bases and J 0 bases; bases outside gene matches: 12. The TCR originated in a man aged 25-45 years in good health and CMV-seropositive. Specimen: PBMCs. The V call is TRBV28, the J call TRBJ2-3, with 7 bases aligning to TRBD2. The CDR3 bases are TGTGCCAGCAGCCAATTTTCCCTTAGCGGGAGCACAGATACGCAGTATTTT. This codes for CASSQFSLSGSTDTQYF.